In this sample, the clone carrying this TCR beta chain turned up a few times. The CDR3 is made up of 13 amino acids. The V gene end was trimmed by 8 bases and the J gene end by 1 base; junction bases not matched to a gene: 5. Germline CDR1 is MNHNY and CDR2 is SVGAGI (reference sequence). The data originate from a study of blood T cells in healthy people across ages. Sample-barcoded 5' priming and a J-beta primer mix drove a second PCR of roughly 6 to 12 cycles. In TCRdb, the 5' RACE reads were re-called with MiXCR into one record per CDR3 protein. The table lists 780,000 or so distinct CDR3 sequences, roughly three fifths of them singletons. Every sample yielded at least 6.5 million isolated PBMCs.

The clonotype was recovered from a man aged 35 to 55 in good health. The sequenced sample was blood. The chain couples TRBV6-6 to TRBJ2-7; 7 positions agree with TRBD1. CDR3 DNA sequence: TGTGCCAGCGGGGACAGCAATTCCTACGAGCAGTACTTC. This codes for CASGDSNSYEQYF.